This is a list of T cell receptor beta chains from one sample in a study of blood T cell repertoires in COVID-19. Only in-frame clones appear in the TCRdb table, and some are missing; sequencing was by immunoSEQ multiplex PCR. Among 100,000 to 150,000 clones listed, about 80% were seen once. Sequencing was carried out using peripheral blood. Every receptor here comes from a man aged 65 to 79 with acute or convalescent COVID-19. Each CDR3 is given with its conserved first and last residue. Each record gives: CDR3 DNA, CDR3 protein, V gene, clone size, D gene, J gene. D genes are given only for firm matches. Not every row has a clone size; where given, it reads once, few, many or a size class.

cdr3_nt: TGTGCCAGCAGCGATAGCAATGAGCAGTTCTTC
cdr3_aa: CASSDSNEQFF
v_call: TRBV7-3
clone_size: once
d_call: -
j_call: TRBJ2-1

cdr3_nt: TGTGCCAGCAGCCGGACTAGCGGGGGAGCAGATACGCAGTATTTT
cdr3_aa: CASSRTSGGADTQYF
v_call: TRBV7-9
clone_size: -
d_call: TRBD2
j_call: TRBJ2-3

cdr3_nt: TGTGCCAGCAGTTACGAGACAGGGGTCTATGGCTACACCTTC
cdr3_aa: CASSYETGVYGYTF
v_call: TRBV6-2/TRBV6-3
clone_size: few
d_call: TRBD1
j_call: TRBJ1-2

cdr3_nt: TGCAGTGCTCTAAGGGGAAATGAGCAGTTCTTC
cdr3_aa: CSALRGNEQFF
v_call: TRBV20-1
clone_size: -
d_call: -
j_call: TRBJ2-1

cdr3_nt: TGTGCCACCAGTGATTATACTAGCGGGAGTCTCAATGAGCAGTTCTTC
cdr3_aa: CATSDYTSGSLNEQFF
v_call: TRBV24-1
clone_size: -
d_call: TRBD2
j_call: TRBJ2-1

cdr3_nt: TGTGCCAGCAGTTACGACTCAGGGACCGGGGAGCTGTTTTTT
cdr3_aa: CASSYDSGTGELFF
v_call: TRBV6-5
clone_size: -
d_call: -
j_call: TRBJ2-2

cdr3_nt: TGTGCCAGCAGCCAAAGAAGAGGCTTTCACAATGAGCAGTTCTTC
cdr3_aa: CASSQRRGFHNEQFF
v_call: TRBV3-1/TRBV3-2
clone_size: -
d_call: -
j_call: TRBJ2-1

cdr3_nt: TGTGCCAGCTCACCGCTGGGACAGGCCCTAGAGGGCCAGTACTTC
cdr3_aa: CASSPLGQALEGQYF
v_call: TRBV18
clone_size: once
d_call: TRBD1
j_call: TRBJ2-5

cdr3_nt: TGTGCCAGCTCCCAAGAGCTTCATAATTCACCCCTCCACTTT
cdr3_aa: CASSQELHNSPLHF
v_call: TRBV18
clone_size: -
d_call: -
j_call: TRBJ1-6

cdr3_nt: TGTGCCAGCAGCCAATCGGTAGGGGGCGTTTACGAGCAGTACTTC
cdr3_aa: CASSQSVGGVYEQYF
v_call: TRBV5-5
clone_size: -
d_call: TRBD1
j_call: TRBJ2-7

cdr3_nt: TGCGCCAGCAGTCAATTCCTAGGACAGGGGACCAGTGAAAAACTGTTTTTT
cdr3_aa: CASSQFLGQGTSEKLFF
v_call: TRBV23-1
clone_size: -
d_call: TRBD1
j_call: TRBJ1-4

cdr3_nt: TGCAGCGTTGAAGAGCAGTCTGGCAGGAACTACGAGCAGTACTTC
cdr3_aa: CSVEEQSGRNYEQYF
v_call: TRBV29-1
clone_size: -
d_call: -
j_call: TRBJ2-7

cdr3_nt: TGTGCCAGCAGTGCCCTGCCACGAGCCGAGCAGTTCTTC
cdr3_aa: CASSALPRAEQFF
v_call: TRBV2
clone_size: few
d_call: -
j_call: TRBJ2-1

cdr3_nt: TGTGCCAGCTCACCAAGTATAGGGATCTCATCCGGGAATACGCAGTATTTT
cdr3_aa: CASSPSIGISSGNTQYF
v_call: TRBV18
clone_size: few
d_call: -
j_call: TRBJ2-3

cdr3_nt: TGTGCCAGCTCACCGTCCCAGGGAGGGGGAGAGACCCAGTACTTC
cdr3_aa: CASSPSQGGGETQYF
v_call: TRBV18
clone_size: -
d_call: -
j_call: TRBJ2-5

cdr3_nt: TGTGCCTGGAGTGTAGGTTGGGCGACAGGGCTGAACACTGAAGCTTTCTTT
cdr3_aa: CAWSVGWATGLNTEAFF
v_call: TRBV30
clone_size: -
d_call: TRBD1
j_call: TRBJ1-1

cdr3_nt: TGTGCCAGCATCCCACCCCCGGTCCAAGAGACCCAGTACTTC
cdr3_aa: CASIPPPVQETQYF
v_call: TRBV7-9
clone_size: -
d_call: -
j_call: TRBJ2-5

cdr3_nt: TGCGCCAGCGGGCAGTTTAATTCACCCCTCCACTTT
cdr3_aa: CASGQFNSPLHF
v_call: TRBV4-3
clone_size: -
d_call: -
j_call: TRBJ1-6

cdr3_nt: TGTGCCAGCAGTTACTCGGCCGCTAGCGGTTGGGATGAGCAGTTCTTC
cdr3_aa: CASSYSAASGWDEQFF
v_call: TRBV6-5
clone_size: -
d_call: TRBD2
j_call: TRBJ2-1

cdr3_nt: TGTGCCAGCAGTTTCGCGACCAGGGGAAGGGGTCAGCCCCAGCATTTT
cdr3_aa: CASSFATRGRGQPQHF
v_call: TRBV6-2/TRBV6-3
clone_size: -
d_call: -
j_call: TRBJ1-5

cdr3_nt: TGCACCAGCAGCCGAGGGAGGAGGAACGAGCAGTACTTC
cdr3_aa: CTSSRGRRNEQYF
v_call: TRBV1
clone_size: once
d_call: -
j_call: TRBJ2-7

cdr3_nt: TGTGCCAGCAGCTTGACTCGGAACACTGAAGCTTTCTTT
cdr3_aa: CASSLTRNTEAFF
v_call: TRBV5-6
clone_size: -
d_call: -
j_call: TRBJ1-1

cdr3_nt: TGTGCCAGTAGCCCAAGCGTGACAGGGGTGACGGAGACCCAGTACTTC
cdr3_aa: CASSPSVTGVTETQYF
v_call: TRBV19
clone_size: -
d_call: TRBD1
j_call: TRBJ2-5

cdr3_nt: TGTGCCAGCAGCTTAGAGGGACAGTACTCCTACGAGCAGTACTTC
cdr3_aa: CASSLEGQYSYEQYF
v_call: TRBV7-9
clone_size: -
d_call: TRBD1
j_call: TRBJ2-7

cdr3_nt: TGTGCCAGCTCACCACGCGGAGATCCTAACTATGGCTACACCTTC
cdr3_aa: CASSPRGDPNYGYTF
v_call: TRBV18
clone_size: -
d_call: -
j_call: TRBJ1-2